The rows below give T cell receptor beta chains drawn from one sample of a study of PD-1 blockade in classical Hodgkin lymphoma. Sequencing was performed with immunoSEQ multiplex PCR; in TCRdb, only in-frame clones are kept and a portion is missing. This sample has tens of thousands of clones, with roughly 76% found just once. The specimen comprised peripheral blood mononuclear cells (PBMCs), sampled before the second cycle of nivolumab. The receptor set was obtained from a human donor with classical Hodgkin lymphoma. Each CDR3 is given with its conserved first and last residue. A D gene is named only where the DNA matches it firmly. Clone size, where shown, is once, few, many, or a class for clones that have expanded.

D	size	V	J	DNA	CDR3
TRBD2	few	TRBV19	TRBJ2-5	TGTGCCAGTAGTTCCGGGACTAGCTGGGTCCAAGAGACCCAGTACTTC	CASSSGTSWVQETQYF
TRBD1	once	TRBV2	TRBJ1-2	TGTGCCAGCAGTACGACAGGGAGGGTTGGCTACACCTTC	CASSTTGRVGYTF
TRBD1	-	TRBV2	TRBJ1-4	TGTGCCAGCAGTGACTGGGGTACAGGGGGTGCTAATGAAAAACTGTTTTTT	CASSDWGTGGANEKLFF
TRBD1	few	TRBV9	TRBJ1-3	TGTGCCAGCAGCGTAGAACAGGGGACTACTGGAAACACCATATATTTT	CASSVEQGTTGNTIYF
TRBD2	-	TRBV10-1	TRBJ2-1	TGCGCCAGCAGCGGGACTAGCGGGGGGCGGAAAAATGAGCAGTTCTTC	CASSGTSGGRKNEQFF
-	-	TRBV19	TRBJ2-1	TGTGCCAGTAGTATCCCAGGGGGGCGAAATGAGCAGTTCTTC	CASSIPGGRNEQFF
TRBD2	few	TRBV18	TRBJ2-3	TGTGCCAGCTCACAACAGACTAGCGGGGGGCCAGATACGCAGTATTTT	CASSQQTSGGPDTQYF
TRBD1	-	TRBV29-1	TRBJ1-4	TGCAGCGTCGGGACAGGGCGAGAAAAACTGTTTTTT	CSVGTGREKLFF
-	-	TRBV7-3	TRBJ2-2	TGTGCCAGCAGCTCCGGGACTTTCACCGGGGAGCTGTTTTTT	CASSSGTFTGELFF
-	once	TRBV6-5	TRBJ2-2	TGTGCCAGCAGTTACTCGTTGGGCACCGGGGAGCTGTTTTTT	CASSYSLGTGELFF
-	-	TRBV7-2	TRBJ2-6	TGTGCCAGCAGCTTGCGCGGGATCTCTGGGGCCAACGTCCTGACTTTC	CASSLRGISGANVLTF
TRBD2	-	TRBV4-2	TRBJ2-1	TGTGCCAGCAGCCCCTACCTGGCGGGACTAGCGGGGGACTACAATGAGCAGTTCTTC	CASSPYLAGLAGDYNEQFF
TRBD1	few	TRBV30	TRBJ1-2	TGTGCCTGGAGTCAGGGGGCGGCGGGCTACACCTTC	CAWSQGAAGYTF
-	-	TRBV10-1	TRBJ2-4	TGCGCCAGCCGACCCCTTATCGACATTCAGTACTTC	CASRPLIDIQYF
TRBD1	-	TRBV2	TRBJ2-5	TGTGCCAGCCTCAACAGGGGAGAGACCCAGTACTTC	CASLNRGETQYF
TRBD1	-	TRBV18	TRBJ1-2	TGTGCCAGCTCACCCCTAGGACAGGGCACCTATGGCTACACCTTC	CASSPLGQGTYGYTF
-	-	TRBV2	TRBJ1-5	TGTGCCAGCAGTGAAGAGATGAATAGCAATCAGCCCCAGCATTTT	CASSEEMNSNQPQHF
-	-	TRBV2	TRBJ2-7	TGTGCCAGCAGTGACCCAGTTTACCGTTCCTACGAGCAGTACTTC	CASSDPVYRSYEQYF
-	medium-sized	TRBV19	TRBJ2-6	TGTGCCAGTAGTACATATAGCTCTGGGGCCAACGTCCTGACTTTC	CASSTYSSGANVLTF
-	-	TRBV30	TRBJ1-5	TGTGCCTGGAGTCGCTTCCACAATCAGCCCCGGCATTTT	CAWSRFHNQPRHF
-	-	TRBV7-2	TRBJ1-5	TGTGCCAGCAGCTTATCATGGGGTAGCAATCAGCCCCAGCATTTT	CASSLSWGSNQPQHF
TRBD1	once	TRBV27	TRBJ2-7	TGTGCCAGCAGGGTAGTAGGGGGCGGAACCTCCTACGAGCAGTACTTC	CASRVVGGGTSYEQYF
-	-	TRBV7-7	TRBJ2-1	TGTGACCACACCCACAGCTCCTACAATGAGCAGTTCTTC	CDHTHSSYNEQFF
-	once	TRBV19	TRBJ1-5	TGTGCCAGTAGTATGATGGTAAGCAATCAGCCCCAGCATTTT	CASSMMVSNQPQHF
TRBD2	few	TRBV10-1	TRBJ2-3	TGCGCCAGCACCGGGACTAGCGGGGATACGCAGTATTTT	CASTGTSGDTQYF
-	few	TRBV6-5	TRBJ1-1	TGTGCCAGCAGTTATTCCTCGATGAACACTGAAGCTTTCTTT	CASSYSSMNTEAFF
-	-	TRBV2	TRBJ1-4	TGTGCCAGCAGTGGCATGCAGGTGGGGGAAAAACTGTTTTTT	CASSGMQVGEKLFF
TRBD2	once	TRBV11-2	TRBJ2-1	TGTGCCAGCAGCAATTCCCGGGACTACAGTTCCTACAATGAGCAGTTCTTC	CASSNSRDYSSYNEQFF
-	-	TRBV5-1	TRBJ1-1	TGCGCCAGCAGCTCAAGTCCCCGGGACACCTCCCGGGGTGGCGCTTTCTTT	CASSSSPRDTSRGGAFF
-	-	TRBV5-4	TRBJ2-5	TGTGTCAGCAGCTTGGCAGAGACCCAGTACTTC	CVSSLAETQYF
TRBD2	-	TRBV11-3	TRBJ2-1	TGTGCCAGCAGCTTAGGCCTCCTTGGCGGGGGGCGGGATGAGCAGTTCTTC	CASSLGLLGGGRDEQFF
-	-	TRBV6-5	TRBJ2-7	TGTGCCAGCAGCCTACGGCCTGATGACTACGAGCAGTACTTC	CASSLRPDDYEQYF
-	medium-sized	TRBV6-6	TRBJ2-7	TGTGCCACCATCTCAGGGGCAGAGCAGTACTTC	CATISGAEQYF
TRBD2	-	TRBV9	TRBJ2-5	TGTGCCAGCAGCGAGACGGGGGGCCAAGAGACCCAGTACTTC	CASSETGGQETQYF
-	-	TRBV5-4	TRBJ2-2	TGTGCCAGCAGCTTGGGAACTTGGGGGAACGCCGGGGAGCTGTTTTTT	CASSLGTWGNAGELFF
-	-	TRBV9	TRBJ2-2	TGTGCCAGCAGCGTAGCGGGGCGCGACGGGGAGCTGTTTTTT	CASSVAGRDGELFF
-	-	TRBV6-6	TRBJ1-5	TGTGCAACCCATCCCGACTTGACTCAGCCCCAGCATTTT	CATHPDLTQPQHF
TRBD2	few	TRBV4-1	TRBJ2-5	TGCGCCAGCAGCCAAAACGGACTAGCCCAAGAGCAGACCCAGTACTTC	CASSQNGLAQEQTQYF
-	-	TRBV19	TRBJ1-6	TGTGCCAGTAGTATAGGAGTAATTGATTCACCCCTCCACTTT	CASSIGVIDSPLHF
-	-	TRBV6-5	TRBJ2-1	TGTGCCAGCAGTTACTCACCAGGACAGAATGAGCAGTTCTTC	CASSYSPGQNEQFF
TRBD1	-	TRBV18	TRBJ1-1	TGTGCCAGCTCATTTCAGACAGGGGAAGCTTTCTTT	CASSFQTGEAFF
-	-	TRBV5-1	TRBJ1-5	TGCGCCAGCAGCGCGGACAGCTATAGCAATCAGCCCCAGCATTTT	CASSADSYSNQPQHF
-	-	TRBV11-2	TRBJ1-5	TGTGCCAGCAGCTTAGCCCAGTCCAGCCCCCAGCATTTT	CASSLAQSSPQHF
TRBD2	-	TRBV5-6	TRBJ2-3	TGTGCCAGCAGCGTCGGGGGGAGTAGCACAGATACGCAGTATTTT	CASSVGGSSTDTQYF
TRBD1	-	TRBV30	TRBJ2-2	TGTGGGACAGGAAACACCGGGGAGCTGTTTTTT	CGTGNTGELFF
-	-	TRBV27	TRBJ1-5	TGTGCCAGCAGTTTATCGGGCCGAAGAGGAGGGGGACATTATAGCAATCAGCCCCAGCATTTT	CASSLSGRRGGGHYSNQPQHF
TRBD1	medium-sized	TRBV7-6	TRBJ1-2	TGTGCCAGCAGCCCCCACAGGGGGCTTTTCACCTTC	CASSPHRGLFTF
-	few	TRBV2	TRBJ2-5	TGTGCCAGCAGTGAACTGGAAGAGACCCAGTACTTC	CASSELEETQYF
TRBD1	once	TRBV19	TRBJ1-5	TGTGCCAGTAGTACAGATACAGGGGGCCGCAATCAGCCCCAGCATTTT	CASSTDTGGRNQPQHF
-	once	TRBV10-3	TRBJ2-3	TGTGCCATCAGTCGTGGACAGAGCACAGATACGCAGTATTTT	CAISRGQSTDTQYF
-	-	TRBV2	TRBJ1-5	TGTGCCAGCAGTGCACAGAGCAATCAGCCCCAGCATTTT	CASSAQSNQPQHF
TRBD2	-	TRBV5-8	TRBJ2-5	TGTGCCAGCAGCTTGGCGAGCGGGGCCCTTCAAGAGACCCAGTACTTC	CASSLASGALQETQYF
-	-	TRBV28	TRBJ1-3	TGTGCCAGCATGAGTATGGGTGCTACTGGAAACACCATATATTTT	CASMSMGATGNTIYF
TRBD2	-	TRBV7-8	TRBJ2-2	TGTGCCAGCAGCTCCTTAGCGGGGGTGGACAACACCGGGGAGCTGTTTTTT	CASSSLAGVDNTGELFF
-	-	TRBV2	TRBJ1-1	TGTGCCAGCAGTGTAGCCACCCCTCAAATGGCCACTGAAGCTTTCTTT	CASSVATPQMATEAFF